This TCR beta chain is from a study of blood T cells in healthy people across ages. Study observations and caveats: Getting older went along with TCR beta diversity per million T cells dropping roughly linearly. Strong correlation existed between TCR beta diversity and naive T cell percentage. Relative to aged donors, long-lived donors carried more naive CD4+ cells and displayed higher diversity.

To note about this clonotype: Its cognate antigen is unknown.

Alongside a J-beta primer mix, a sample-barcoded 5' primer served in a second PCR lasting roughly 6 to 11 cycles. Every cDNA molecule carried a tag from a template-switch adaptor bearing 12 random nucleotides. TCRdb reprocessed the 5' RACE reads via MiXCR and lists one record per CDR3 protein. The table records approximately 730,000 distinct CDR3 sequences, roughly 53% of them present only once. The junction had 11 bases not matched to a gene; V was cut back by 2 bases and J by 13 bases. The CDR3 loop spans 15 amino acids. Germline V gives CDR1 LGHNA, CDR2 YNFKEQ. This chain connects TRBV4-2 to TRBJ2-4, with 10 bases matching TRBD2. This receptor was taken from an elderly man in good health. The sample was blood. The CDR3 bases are TGTGCCAGCAGCCAAACAGCGGGAGGGACGAGAGAGCAGTACTTC. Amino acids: CASSQTAGGTREQYF.